The 22 T cell receptor beta chains below all came from one sample that was sequenced in a study of T cells in women clearing cervical HPV infection. Sequencing used immunoSEQ multiplex PCR; TCRdb keeps in-frame clones, though not all of them. The clone table shows some 37,000 clones, with the ten largest holding roughly 1.6%. Source material: blood buffy coat. The receptors come from a woman aged 18-70 years with a cervical HPV16 infection that either progressed to CIN3+ or cleared (not recorded which).

As concerns this clone: The CDR3 end lies 3 residues beyond the end of the read and is filled in from the germline J gene. The chain has TRBV19 and TRBJ1-5, with TRBD1 matching over 7 bases. The V gene's germline CDR1 is LNHDA and CDR2 SQIVND (reference sequence). The CDR3 loop spans 15 amino acids. J lost 9 bases, V lost 6 bases, and 14 bases had no gene match. The part of the CDR3 DNA that was read is TGTGCCAGTAGCACGGGACAGATCCCGGGGTTGCCC. It translates to CASSTGQIPGLP. The whole CDR3 is CASSTGQIPGLPQHF.

A note on this clone: The read comes to an end 3 residues before the CDR3 does, leaving the germline J gene to fill in the end. The V gene is TRBV5-1, the J gene TRBJ2-3; weak D call: TRBD1 (5 bases). CDR1 SGHRS and CDR2 YFSETQ come from the germline V gene. V was clipped by 1 base and J by 0 bases, with 15 bases between them. The CDR3 loop spans 17 amino acids. The CDR3: CASSLFPTGASTDTQYF. CDR3 DNA (partial): TGCGCCAGCAGCTTGTTTCCTACAGGTGCTAGCACAGATACG.

With respect to this clone: Coverage ceases 3 residues before the CDR3 finishes, and the germline J gene fills in the end. This chain joins TRBV28 and TRBJ2-2; TRBD1 is a possible D gene (5 bases). V lost 7 bases, J lost 0 bases, and 12 bases lay in between. The germline gives CDR1 MDHEN, CDR2 SYDVKM. The CDR3 runs 15 residues. The part of the CDR3 DNA that was read is TGTGCCAGCACATTATCAGGGACGAACACCGGGGAG. The encoded protein is CASTLSGTNTGE. The CDR3 in full is CASTLSGTNTGELFF.

In the case of this clone: The identical CDR3 is also encoded by other nucleotide sequences in the sample. CDR3 loop: CASSPPALAGGLEQFF. The CDR3 bases that were read are TGTGCCAGCTCCCCCCCGGCGCTAGCGGGGGGGCTTGAG. The chain couples TRBV18 to TRBJ2-1; 12 positions match TRBD2. The sequenced fragment ends 3 residues before the CDR3 boundary, so the rest is inferred from the germline J gene. With V trimmed by 6 bases and J by 9 bases, 12 bases remained unmatched. From germline, CDR1 is KGHSH and CDR2 LQKENI. The CDR3 loop spans 16 amino acids.

Worth noting for this clone: The read falls 3 residues short of the CDR3 end, and the missing part is taken from the germline J gene. Other nucleotide sequences in the sample specify the same CDR3. The rearrangement uses TRBV7-8 and TRBJ2-2, with D perhaps TRBD1 (5 bases). This CDR3 spans 15 amino acids. Germline CDR1 and CDR2: SGHVS and FQNEAQ. The CDR3 loop reads CASSSDSATNEKLFF. The CDR3 bases that were read are TGTGCCAGCAGCTCCGACAGTGCAACTAATGAAAAG.

As for this clone: The CDR3 end falls 3 residues outside the read, so it is completed with the germline J gene. The chain uses TRBV20-1 and TRBJ2-1; TRBD2 is a possible D gene (7 bases). Looked up from germline, CDR1 is DFQATT and CDR2 is SNEGSKA (reference sequence). The CDR3 totals 15 residues. The V end lost 6 bases, the J end lost 9 bases, and 24 bases lay between the germline ends. This CDR3 is CSAISLRGHPSEQFF. The CDR3 DNA, read in part, is TGCAGTGCCATCTCTTTGCGGGGGCATCCCAGTGAG.

A word on this clone: The sequence runs out 3 residues before the end of the CDR3; the remainder is reconstructed from the germline J gene. The chain uses TRBV7-9 and TRBJ2-2; a possible D gene is TRBD1 (5 bases). There are 13 residues in the CDR3. Trimming stripped 4 bases from V and 8 bases from J, with 11 bases between. Germline V gene sequence: CDR1 SEHNR, CDR2 FQNEAQ (reference sequence). Partial CDR3 DNA: TGTGCCAGCAGCTCGACAGATTATGGGGAG. Protein product: CASSSTDYGE. The complete CDR3 reads CASSSTDYGELFF.

As concerns this clone: The sequence runs out 3 residues before the end of the CDR3; the remainder is reconstructed from the germline J gene. This chain uses TRBV7-6 with TRBJ2-3; TRBD1 matches at 7 bases. Germline-derived CDR1 and CDR2 are SGHVS and FNYEAQ. The CDR3 has 14 amino acids. The trim removed 1 base at V and 5 bases at J, leaving 3 bases unmatched. The covered CDR3 bases are TGTGCCAGCAGCTTAGAGGGGGCTCGAGATACG. This translates into CASSLEGARDT. The complete CDR3 reads CASSLEGARDTQYF.

A remark on this clone: The DNA ends 3 residues before the CDR3 does, and the rest of the CDR3 is filled in from the germline J gene. The chain employs TRBV29-1 and TRBJ2-3; D gene uncertain. Germline lookup yields CDR1 SQVTM and CDR2 ANQGSEA. The CDR3 totals 13 residues. The CDR3 loop is CSVEVSIGAAQYF. Incomplete CDR3 DNA: TGCAGCGTTGAAGTCTCGATCGGCGCGGCG.

Remarks on this clone: The CDR3 end is not reached by the read, which stops 3 residues before it; the germline J gene fills it in. The chain carries TRBV5-1 and TRBJ1-2; D may be TRBD1 (5 bases). The CDR3 is made up of 14 amino acids. Germline lookup yields CDR1 SGHRS and CDR2 YFSETQ. With 0 bases removed from V and 5 bases from J, the gap between germline ends came to 11 bases. CDR3 sequence reads: CASSLVPGSYGYTF. The covered CDR3 bases are TGCGCCAGCAGCTTGGTTCCAGGGTCATATGGC.

As regards this clone: The read ends 3 residues shy of where the CDR3 ends; the end is completed using the germline J gene. The J gene is TRBJ2-7, the V gene TRBV6-1; D gene ambiguous. Germline V CDR1 and CDR2: MNHNS, SASEGT. The CDR3 spans 15 residues. The V end lost 3 bases, the J end lost 3 bases, and 15 bases lay between the germline ends. CDR3 DNA, as far as it was read: TGTGCCAGCAGTGACGAGCCCTCGGTGAGCTACGAG. This codes for CASSDEPSVSYE. The CDR3, in full, reads CASSDEPSVSYEQYF.

Worth noting for this clone: The read is 3 residues too short to cover the CDR3 end, so that end is filled in from the germline J gene. This chain uses TRBV7-9 with TRBJ1-1; D is perhaps TRBD1 (5 bases). The CDR3 has 15 amino acids. The V gene lost 3 bases and the J gene lost 0 bases, with 11 bases spanning the gap. Germline loops: CDR1 SEHNR, CDR2 FQNEAQ (reference sequence). Partial CDR3 DNA: TGTGCCAGCAGCTTTCAACAGGCGGTGAACACTGAA. Residues: CASSFQQAVNTE. Given in full, the CDR3 is CASSFQQAVNTEAFF.

A note on this clone: With the read ending 3 residues before the CDR3 end, the germline J gene is used to fill in that end. The rearrangement uses TRBV20-1 and TRBJ2-1; 11 bases match TRBD2. The length of the CDR3 is 13 residues. Germline assignment: CDR1 DFQATT and CDR2 SNEGSKA (reference sequence). The V and J ends lost 8 bases and 3 bases, in that order; junction bases with no gene match: 3. The DNA read from the CDR3 is TGCAGTTTGGGACTAGCGGACTACAATGAG. Amino acid sequence: CSLGLADYNE. The full-length CDR3 reads as CSLGLADYNEQFF.

About this clone itself: The read falls 3 residues short of the CDR3 end, and the missing part is taken from the germline J gene. J is TRBJ1-2 and V is TRBV2; D not resolved. CDR3 length equals 13 residues. Germline-derived CDR1 and CDR2 are SNHLY and FYNNEI. Trimming took 2 bases from V and 7 from J, leaving 11 bases between them. The CDR3 loop reads CASSETLPGGYTF. The sequenced part of the CDR3 DNA is TGTGCCAGCAGTGAAACCCTACCGGGTGGC.

Points on this clone: The DNA ends 3 residues before the CDR3 does, and the rest of the CDR3 is filled in from the germline J gene. The chain employs TRBV2 and TRBJ2-7, with D possibly matching TRBD1 (5 bases). The CDR3 spans 13 residues. Trimming took off 4 bases at V and 2 bases at J, with 9 bases between the two ends. Germline V gene lookup returns CDR1 SNHLY and CDR2 FYNNEI. The CDR3 region is CASSVGRAYEQYF. CDR3 DNA, as far as it was read: TGTGCCAGCAGTGTAGGCAGGGCCTACGAG.

Regarding this clone: The sequence runs out 3 residues before the end of the CDR3; the remainder is reconstructed from the germline J gene. The chain joins TRBV19 to TRBJ2-2; 9 bases match TRBD1. The CDR3 has 16 amino acids. V was pared by 6 bases and J by 4 bases, with 9 bases of the junction left unmatched. Germline CDR1 reads LNHDA; CDR2 reads SQIVND (reference sequence). Here the CDR3 reads CASRTLQGAPTGELFF. The sequenced CDR3 bases are TGTGCCAGTAGGACTCTACAGGGGGCGCCCACCGGGGAG.

A note on this clone: The read ends 3 residues before the CDR3 terminus; that terminus is restored from the germline J gene. This chain connects TRBV12-3 or TRBV12-4 to TRBJ2-3; unclear D gene. Trimming took 1 base from V and 2 from J, leaving 10 bases between them. The CDR3 consists of 15 residues. CDR3 sequence: CASSLVSGYTDTQYF. CDR3 DNA, as far as it was read: TGTGCCAGCAGTTTAGTTTCCGGTTACACAGATACG.

In regard to this clone: The sequence runs out 3 residues before the end of the CDR3; the remainder is reconstructed from the germline J gene. The V gene is TRBV6-2 or TRBV6-3, the J gene TRBJ2-7; a weak D match, TRBD2 (6 bases). V lost 2 bases to trimming and J lost 4 bases, with 12 bases between them. There are 14 residues in the CDR3. Per the germline V gene, CDR1 is MNHEY and CDR2 is SVGEGT. This CDR3 is CASSYVTSGYEQYF. Partial CDR3 DNA: TGTGCCAGCAGTTACGTGACTAGTGGTTACGAG.

Turning to this clone: The read stops 3 residues short of the end of the CDR3; the missing end is completed from the germline J gene. The chain is built from TRBV6-2 or TRBV6-3 and TRBJ2-1, with 10 bases matching TRBD2. V lost 8 bases, J lost 5 bases, and 6 bases stayed unmatched. Per germline, CDR1 MNHEY and CDR2 SVGEGT. This CDR3 has 14 residues. The CDR3 here is CASRSGGANNEQFF. The covered CDR3 bases are TGTGCCAGCCGGAGCGGGGGGGCCAACAATGAG.

Notes on this clone: The CDR3 extends 3 residues past the end of the read, so its final part is completed from the germline J gene. The genes are TRBV19 and TRBJ1-1; 7 nucleotides agree with TRBD1. The germline CDR1 and CDR2 sequences are LNHDA and SQIVND (reference sequence). Germline trimming cut 4 bases from V and 3 bases from J; bases unmatched to any gene: 2. There are 13 residues in the CDR3. Here the CDR3 reads CASSTDRDTEAFF. Incomplete CDR3 DNA: TGTGCCAGTAGTACAGACAGGGACACTGAA.

To note about this clone: The junction shows a germline mismatch at one end, possibly a read error. The CDR3 extends 3 residues past the end of the read, so its final part is completed from the germline J gene. This rearrangement joins TRBV4-2 to TRBJ2-3; TRBD1 is a possible D gene (5 bases). This CDR3 contains 15 residues. CDR1 is LGHNA, CDR2 YNFKEQ, per germline. The covered CDR3 bases are TGCGCCAGCAGCCAAGATAGCAGGGTCGGGGATACG. Its protein is CASSQDSRVGDT. The full CDR3 protein reads CASSQDSRVGDTQYF.

In the case of this clone: Read coverage stops 3 residues before the CDR3 terminus; the germline J gene supplies the remainder. This sequence joins TRBV6-1 and TRBJ2-2; D possibly corresponds to TRBD1 (6 bases). From germline, CDR1 is MNHNS and CDR2 SASEGT. The ends were cut back, 2 bases at V and 8 bases at J, with 6 bases in the middle. The CDR3 has 12 amino acids. CDR3 DNA, as far as it was read: TGTGCCAGCAGTGAAAGGGGGGGGGAG. This sequence encodes CASSERGGE. The complete CDR3 reads CASSERGGELFF.